A selection of T cell receptor beta chains follows, all from one sample in a study of cytomegalovirus exposure and HLA in healthy donors. Some clones are missing from TCRdb's copy, which holds only in-frame ones; the method was immunoSEQ multiplex PCR. The data hold 200,000 to 300,000 clones, with roughly 87% observed a single time. Sequenced sample: PBMCs. These receptors originate from a woman aged 25 to 39 in good health and CMV-seronegative. Each CDR3 is given with its conserved first and last residue. The D gene is left open where the match is weak. Clone size is not always given. Where it is, it says once, few, many or a class for expanded clones.

J | D | size | V | CDR3 | DNA
TRBJ2-7 | TRBD2 | . | TRBV27 | CASCPMAGGHYEQYF | TGTGCCAGCTGCCCGATGGCGGGAGGACATTACGAGCAGTACTTC
TRBJ2-7 | TRBD1 | . | TRBV7-3 | CASSRQGDEQYF | TGTGCCAGCAGCCGACAGGGGGACGAGCAGTACTTC
TRBJ2-7 | TRBD1 | few | TRBV9 | CASSAFPGQSYEQYF | TGTGCCAGCAGTGCCTTTCCGGGACAGTCCTACGAGCAGTACTTC
TRBJ2-7 | TRBD2 | . | TRBV5-1 | CASSHLSSSGRIYEQYF | TGCGCCAGCAGCCACCTTTCCTCTAGCGGGAGGATCTACGAGCAGTACTTC
TRBJ2-1 | TRBD2 | . | TRBV7-3 | CASSLTPSGRTKGNEQFF | TGTGCCAGCAGCTTAACGCCTAGCGGGAGGACCAAGGGAAATGAGCAGTTCTTC
TRBJ2-7 | . | . | TRBV23-1 | CASSPPGGALAEQYF | TGCGCCAGCAGTCCCCCTGGGGGAGCCCTCGCCGAGCAGTACTTC
TRBJ2-1 | TRBD2 | . | TRBV2 | CASSVLAGGGNEQFF | TGTGCCAGCAGTGTCCTAGCGGGAGGGGGTAATGAGCAGTTCTTC
TRBJ2-5 | . | . | TRBV28 | CASMSGGEFLETQYF | TGTGCCAGCATGTCCGGGGGCGAGTTTTTAGAGACCCAGTACTTC
TRBJ1-1 | . | . | TRBV7-6 | CASSLGVMNTEAFF | TGTGCCAGCAGCTTAGGAGTGATGAACACTGAAGCTTTCTTT
TRBJ1-2 | . | . | TRBV7-2 | CASSLQRGDGYTF | TGTGCCAGCAGCCTGCAAAGGGGCGATGGCTACACCTTC
TRBJ2-5 | . | . | TRBV6-5 | CASSYLGVGETQYF | TGTGCCAGCAGTTATTTAGGGGTCGGGGAGACCCAGTACTTC
TRBJ2-7 | . | once | TRBV5-8 | CASSLDGRSYEQYF | TGTGCCAGCAGCTTGGATGGGCGGTCCTACGAGCAGTACTTC
TRBJ1-2 | . | . | TRBV9 | CASSVATVSYGYTF | TGTGCCAGCAGCGTAGCCACCGTCAGTTATGGCTACACCTTC
TRBJ2-2 | TRBD2 | . | TRBV13 | CASSGPLGLALGTGELFF | TGTGCCAGCAGCGGGCCTCTAGGACTAGCGCTCGGCACCGGGGAGCTGTTTTTT
TRBJ2-7 | TRBD2 | once | TRBV7-6 | CASSRSGTSGRNEQYF | TGTGCCAGCAGCCGATCCGGGACTAGCGGGAGAAACGAGCAGTACTTC
TRBJ2-7 | . | . | TRBV4-3 | CASSQEATPYEQYF | TGCGCCAGCAGCCAAGAGGCCACCCCCTACGAGCAGTACTTC
TRBJ1-2 | . | . | TRBV6-5 | CASSYLDINYGYTF | TGTGCCAGCAGTTACTTAGATATTAACTATGGCTACACCTTC
TRBJ2-2 | . | . | TRBV27 | CASSFQGNTGELFF | TGTGCCAGCAGTTTTCAGGGGAACACCGGGGAGCTGTTTTTT
TRBJ2-7 | . | . | TRBV19 | CASSIVLTTGKSYEQYF | TGTGCCAGTAGTATAGTATTGACGACAGGAAAATCCTACGAGCAGTACTTC
TRBJ1-5 | TRBD1 | . | TRBV19 | CASSWTGSQPQHF | TGTGCCAGTAGCTGGACAGGGAGTCAGCCCCAGCATTTT
TRBJ2-3 | TRBD2 | . | TRBV4-1 | CASSHQREVADTQYF | TGCGCCAGCAGCCATCAGCGGGAGGTGGCAGATACGCAGTATTTT
TRBJ2-7 | TRBD2 | . | TRBV5-6 | CASSSGLGLAGPSYEQYF | TGTGCCAGCAGCTCGGGTCTCGGACTAGCGGGACCTTCCTACGAGCAGTACTTC
TRBJ2-5 | TRBD2 | . | TRBV9 | CASSAGLAGGPETQYF | TGTGCCAGCAGCGCGGGACTAGCGGGAGGGCCGGAGACCCAGTACTTC
TRBJ2-7 | TRBD1 | . | TRBV7-2 | CASRIDRGRYEQYF | TGTGCCAGCAGGATCGACAGGGGGAGGTACGAGCAGTACTTC
TRBJ2-5 | . | once | TRBV7-9 | CASSLALGQGGETQYF | TGTGCCAGCAGCTTAGCTTTAGGACAGGGAGGGGAGACCCAGTACTTC
TRBJ1-1 | . | . | TRBV29-1 | CSVEDRVNTEAFF | TGCAGCGTGGAGGACAGAGTGAACACTGAAGCTTTCTTT
TRBJ2-3 | . | . | TRBV7-9 | CASSLGDFTHTDTQYF | TGTGCCAGCAGCTTAGGGGACTTCACCCACACAGATACGCAGTATTTT
TRBJ2-2 | . | few | TRBV7-6 | CASSQSSVGTGELFF | TGTGCCAGCAGTCAATCTAGCGTTGGCACCGGGGAGCTGTTTTTT
TRBJ2-7 | . | . | TRBV11-3 | CASSLEAEHEQYF | TGTGCCAGCAGCTTAGAGGCTGAACACGAGCAGTACTTC
TRBJ2-7 | . | . | TRBV9 | CASSETNNYEQYF | TGTGCCAGCAGCGAGACTAACAACTACGAGCAGTACTTC
TRBJ2-1 | . | . | TRBV25-1 | CASSDYNEQFF | TGTGCCAGCAGTGACTACAATGAGCAGTTCTTC
TRBJ1-1 | . | . | TRBV7-3 | CASSPYLNTEAFF | TGTGCCAGCAGCCCTTACTTGAACACTGAAGCTTTCTTT
TRBJ2-1 | TRBD2 | . | TRBV7-8 | CASSPGAGGGNEQFF | TGTGCCAGCAGCCCAGGGGCGGGAGGGGGCAATGAGCAGTTCTTC
TRBJ2-3 | . | . | TRBV9 | CASSEMDIGTDTQYF | TGTGCCAGCAGCGAGATGGATATCGGCACAGATACGCAGTATTTT
TRBJ2-7 | . | few | TRBV2 | CASLQVGAARDEQYF | TGTGCCAGTCTTCAGGTGGGGGCAGCTAGGGACGAGCAGTACTTC
TRBJ2-7 | TRBD2 | . | TRBV28 | CASSLSLVREGLYEQYF | TGTGCCAGCAGTTTATCACTGGTGCGGGAGGGCCTCTACGAGCAGTACTTC
TRBJ2-7 | . | . | TRBV5-5 | CASSHMQGGAYEQYF | TGTGCCAGCAGCCACATGCAGGGGGGAGCCTACGAGCAGTACTTC
TRBJ2-3 | . | . | TRBV28 | CASSFEGADTQYF | TGTGCCAGCAGTTTTGAGGGCGCAGATACGCAGTATTTT
TRBJ2-7 | TRBD2 | few | TRBV19 | CASSIVSGNIHEQYF | TGTGCCAGTAGTATAGTTAGCGGGAATATCCACGAGCAGTACTTC
TRBJ1-2 | . | . | TRBV7-9 | CASSFGFSFYGYTF | TGTGCCAGCAGCTTCGGTTTTTCGTTCTATGGCTACACCTTC